This T cell receptor beta chain was sequenced in a study of blood T cell repertoires in COVID-19. Overall study: From the United States, Italy and Spain came samples of acute and convalescent COVID-19.

Source study methods: Nucleated cell number was recorded as an estimate derived from reference gene primer amplification. Repertoires were generated with immunoSEQ multiplex PCR, while TCRdb's copy carries only in-frame clones and drops some. The D gene and trimming were derived from the DNA, and the V and J assignments and clone size from that table. This table has about 280,000 clones, around 86% appearing once. With V trimmed by 2 bases and J by 16 bases, 35 bases remained unmatched. The CDR3 sequence is 22 residues long. CDR1 and CDR2 from the germline V gene are LGHNT and FRNRAP. The sequenced material came from peripheral blood. This receptor was obtained from a man aged 35 to 55 with active or convalescent COVID-19. This chain links TRBV12-5 with TRBJ2-1; 10 bases fit TRBD2. CDR3 protein: CASGLPRGLPNTGLAGETARFF. The CDR3 DNA reads as TGTGCTAGTGGTTTGCCCCGCGGATTGCCTAACACTGGGCTAGCGGGAGAGACGGCGCGATTCTTC. Combining the CDR3 with reference TRBV12-5 and TRBJ2-1 gives the whole variable domain DARVTQTPRHKVTEMGQEVTMRCQPILGHNTVFWYRQTMMQGLELLAYFRNRAPLDDSGMPKDRFSAEMPDATLATLKIQPSEPRDSAVYFCASGLPRGLPNTGLAGETARFFGPGTRLTVL.